This TCR beta chain was observed in a study of cytomegalovirus exposure and HLA in healthy donors. Regarding the study as a whole: Researchers reported that a few CMV-associated chains were confirmed in vitro as CMV antigen-specific. About 180 TCR beta chains were listed as cytomegalovirus-associated. Many donors shared some public TCRs, even though most TCR sequences were rare. A later analysis found first-cohort TCR clusters tended to co-occur in the approximately 110 validation repertoires.

Produced via immunoSEQ multiplex PCR; TCRdb's table is partial and in-frame only. The sample consists of tens of thousands of clones, approximately 93% of them appearing once. This CDR3 has 14 amino acids. CDR1 is SGHRS, CDR2 YFSETQ, per germline. The junction had 0 bases not matched to a gene; V was cut back by 0 bases and J by 1 base. About this clone itself: The antigen is not known.

The chain links TRBV5-1 to TRBJ1-1; 7 bases are shared with TRBD1. This receptor was identified in a woman between 18 and 30 years old in good health and CMV-seronegative. Sequenced: PBMCs. The CDR3 DNA is TGCGCCAGCAGCTTGGCAGGGGGGAACACTGAAGCTTTCTTT. Protein sequence: CASSLAGGNTEAFF.